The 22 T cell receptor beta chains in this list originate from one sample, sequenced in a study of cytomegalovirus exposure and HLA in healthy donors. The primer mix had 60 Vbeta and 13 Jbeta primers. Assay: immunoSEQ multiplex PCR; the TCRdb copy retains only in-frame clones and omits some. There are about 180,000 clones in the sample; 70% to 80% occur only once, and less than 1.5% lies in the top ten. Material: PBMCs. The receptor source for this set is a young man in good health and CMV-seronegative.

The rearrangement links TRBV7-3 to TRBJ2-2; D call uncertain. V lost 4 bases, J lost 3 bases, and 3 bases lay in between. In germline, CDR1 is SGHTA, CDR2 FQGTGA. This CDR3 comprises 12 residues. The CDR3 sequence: CASSSDTGELFF. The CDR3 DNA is TGTGCCAGCAGCTCAGACACCGGGGAGCTGTTTTTT.

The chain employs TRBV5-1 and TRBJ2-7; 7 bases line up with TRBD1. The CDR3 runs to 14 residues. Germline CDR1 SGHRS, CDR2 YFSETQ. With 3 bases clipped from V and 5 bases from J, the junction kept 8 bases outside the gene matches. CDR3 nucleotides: TGCGCCAGCAGCTGGGCCGGGACAGACGACGAGCAGTACTTC. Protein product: CASSWAGTDDEQYF.

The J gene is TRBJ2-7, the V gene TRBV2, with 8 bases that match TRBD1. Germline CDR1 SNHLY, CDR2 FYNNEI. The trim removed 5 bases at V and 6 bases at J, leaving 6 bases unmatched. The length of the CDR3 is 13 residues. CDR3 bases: TGTGCCAGCAGTTTGGGACAGGAGGGCGAGCAGTACTTC. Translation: CASSLGQEGEQYF.

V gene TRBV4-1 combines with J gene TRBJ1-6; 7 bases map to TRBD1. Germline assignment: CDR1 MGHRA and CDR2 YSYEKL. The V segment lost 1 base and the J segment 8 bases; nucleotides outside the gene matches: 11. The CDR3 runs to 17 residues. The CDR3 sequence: CASSQGRQGPRDSPLHF. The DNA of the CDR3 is TGCGCCAGCAGCCAAGGCAGACAGGGACCGCGGGATTCACCCCTCCACTTT.

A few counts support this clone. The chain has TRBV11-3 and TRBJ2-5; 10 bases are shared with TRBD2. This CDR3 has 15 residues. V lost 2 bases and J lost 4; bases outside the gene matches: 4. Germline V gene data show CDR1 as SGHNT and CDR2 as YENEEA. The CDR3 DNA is TGTGCCAGCAGCTTAACTAGCGGGAAGGCAGAGACCCAGTACTTC. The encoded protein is CASSLTSGKAETQYF.

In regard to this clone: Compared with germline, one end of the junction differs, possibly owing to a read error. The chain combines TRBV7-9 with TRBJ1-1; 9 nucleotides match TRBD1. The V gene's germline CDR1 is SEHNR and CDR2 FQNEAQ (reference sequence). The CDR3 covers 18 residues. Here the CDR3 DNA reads TGTTCCAGCAGCACAGGGAAGGACAGGGGCCGCATGAACACTGAAGCTTTCTTT. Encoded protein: CSSSTGKDRGRMNTEAFF.

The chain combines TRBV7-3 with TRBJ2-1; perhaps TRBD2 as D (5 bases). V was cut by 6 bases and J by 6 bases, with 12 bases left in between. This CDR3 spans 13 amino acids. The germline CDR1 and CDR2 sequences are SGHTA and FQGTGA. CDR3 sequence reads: CASSALSVNEQFF. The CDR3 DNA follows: TGTGCCAGCAGTGCTCTTAGCGTCAATGAGCAGTTCTTC.

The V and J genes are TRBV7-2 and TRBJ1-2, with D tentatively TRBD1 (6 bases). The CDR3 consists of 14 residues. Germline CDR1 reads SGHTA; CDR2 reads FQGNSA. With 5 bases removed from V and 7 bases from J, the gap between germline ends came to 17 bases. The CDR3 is CASSMDSGSFGYTF. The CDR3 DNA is TGTGCCAGCAGCATGGACAGTGGGAGCTTTGGCTACACCTTC.

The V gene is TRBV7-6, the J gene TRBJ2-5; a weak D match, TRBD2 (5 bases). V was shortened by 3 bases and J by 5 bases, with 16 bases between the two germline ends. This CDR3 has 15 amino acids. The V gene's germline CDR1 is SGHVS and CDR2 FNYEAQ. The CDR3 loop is CASSFRRSAPETQYF. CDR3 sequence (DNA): TGTGCCAGCAGCTTCCGGAGGAGCGCGCCTGAGACCCAGTACTTC.

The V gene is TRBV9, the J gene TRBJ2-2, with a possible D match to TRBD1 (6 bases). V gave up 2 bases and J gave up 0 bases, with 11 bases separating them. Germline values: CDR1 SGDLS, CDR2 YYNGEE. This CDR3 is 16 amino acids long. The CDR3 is CASSVRQDANTGELFF. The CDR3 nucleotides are TGTGCCAGCAGCGTCAGACAGGACGCGAACACCGGGGAGCTGTTTTTT.

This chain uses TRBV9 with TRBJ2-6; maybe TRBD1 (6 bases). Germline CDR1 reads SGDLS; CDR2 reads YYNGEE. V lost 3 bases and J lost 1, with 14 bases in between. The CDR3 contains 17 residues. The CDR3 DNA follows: TGTGCCAGCAGCGCACCACAGAGGGGGTCTGGGGCCAACGTCCTGACTTTC. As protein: CASSAPQRGSGANVLTF.

The CDR3 protein is CASSQFSGSQNFYGYTF. In DNA, the CDR3 is TGTGCCAGCAGCCAGTTTTCAGGGTCCCAGAATTTCTATGGCTACACCTTC. The gene calls are TRBV5-6 and TRBJ1-2; D is possibly TRBD1 (5 bases). This CDR3 has 17 amino acids. Germline CDR1 is SGHDT and CDR2 is YYEEEE. Trimming took 4 bases from V and 4 from J, leaving 23 bases between them.

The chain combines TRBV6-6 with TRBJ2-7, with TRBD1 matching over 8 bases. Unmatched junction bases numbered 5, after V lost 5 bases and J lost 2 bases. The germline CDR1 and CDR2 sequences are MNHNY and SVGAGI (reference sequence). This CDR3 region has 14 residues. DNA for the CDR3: TGTGCCAGCAGTCCCGACAGGGGACCCTACGAGCAGTACTTC. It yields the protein CASSPDRGPYEQYF.

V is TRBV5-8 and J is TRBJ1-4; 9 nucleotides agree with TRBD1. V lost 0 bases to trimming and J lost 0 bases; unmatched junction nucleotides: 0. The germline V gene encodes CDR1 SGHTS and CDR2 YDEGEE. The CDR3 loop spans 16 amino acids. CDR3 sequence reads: CASSLGTGATNEKLFF. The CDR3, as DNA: TGTGCCAGCAGCTTGGGGACAGGGGCAACTAATGAAAAACTGTTTTTT.

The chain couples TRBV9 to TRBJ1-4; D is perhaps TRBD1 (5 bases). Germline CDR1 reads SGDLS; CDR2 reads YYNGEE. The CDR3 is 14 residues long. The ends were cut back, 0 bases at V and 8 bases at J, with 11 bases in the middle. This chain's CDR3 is CASSVEAGSEKLFF. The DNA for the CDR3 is TGTGCCAGCAGCGTAGAGGCAGGGTCCGAAAAACTGTTTTTT.

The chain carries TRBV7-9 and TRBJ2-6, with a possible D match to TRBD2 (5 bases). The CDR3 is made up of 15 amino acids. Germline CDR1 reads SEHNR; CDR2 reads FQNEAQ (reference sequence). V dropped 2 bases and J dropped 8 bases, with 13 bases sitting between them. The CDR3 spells CASSLFREGTNVLTF. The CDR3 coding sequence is TGTGCCAGCAGCTTATTCCGGGAAGGGACCAACGTCCTGACTTTC. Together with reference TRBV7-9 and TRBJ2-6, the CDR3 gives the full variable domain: DTGVSQNPRHKITKRGQNVTFRCDPISEHNRLYWYRQTLGQGPEFLTYFQNEAQLEKSRLLSDRFSAERPKGSFSTLEIQRTEQGDSAMYLCASSLFREGTNVLTFGAGSRLTVL.

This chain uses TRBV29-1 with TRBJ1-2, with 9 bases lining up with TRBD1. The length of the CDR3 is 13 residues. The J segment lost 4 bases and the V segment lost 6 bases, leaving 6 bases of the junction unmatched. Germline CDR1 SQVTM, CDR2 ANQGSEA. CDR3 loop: CSVFGTGIYGYTF. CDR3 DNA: TGCAGCGTATTTGGGACAGGGATCTATGGCTACACCTTC.

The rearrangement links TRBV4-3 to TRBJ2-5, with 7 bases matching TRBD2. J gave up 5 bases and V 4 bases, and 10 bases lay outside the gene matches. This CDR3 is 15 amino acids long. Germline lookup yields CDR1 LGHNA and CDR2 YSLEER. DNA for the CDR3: TGCGCCAGCAGCCCTGGGATAGCGGGTGGGGAGACCCAGTACTTC. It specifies CASSPGIAGGETQYF.

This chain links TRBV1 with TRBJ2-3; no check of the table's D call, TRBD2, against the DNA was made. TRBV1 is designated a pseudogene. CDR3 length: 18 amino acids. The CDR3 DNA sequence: TGCACCAGCAGCCAAGATGTAGGGCAAGGGCGGAGGGGAGATACGCAGTATTTT. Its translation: CTSSQDVGQGRRGDTQYF.

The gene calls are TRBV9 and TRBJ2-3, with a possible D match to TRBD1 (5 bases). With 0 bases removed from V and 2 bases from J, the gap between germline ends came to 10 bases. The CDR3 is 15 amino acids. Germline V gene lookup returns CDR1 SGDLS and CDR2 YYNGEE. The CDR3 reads CASSVGQGTTDTQYF. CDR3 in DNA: TGTGCCAGCAGCGTAGGGCAGGGAACCACAGATACGCAGTATTTT.

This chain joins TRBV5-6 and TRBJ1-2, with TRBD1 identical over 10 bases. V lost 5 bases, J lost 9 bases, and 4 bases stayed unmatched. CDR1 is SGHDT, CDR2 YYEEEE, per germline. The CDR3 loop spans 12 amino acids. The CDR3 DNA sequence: TGTGCCAGCAGTGCGGGACAGGGGAGCTACACCTTC. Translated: CASSAGQGSYTF.

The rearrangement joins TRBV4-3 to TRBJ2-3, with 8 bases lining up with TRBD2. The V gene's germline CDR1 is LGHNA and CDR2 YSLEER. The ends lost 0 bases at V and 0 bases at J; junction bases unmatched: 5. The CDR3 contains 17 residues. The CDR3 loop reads CASSQDGAGGSTDTQYF. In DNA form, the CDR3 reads TGCGCCAGCAGCCAAGACGGGGCGGGAGGTAGCACAGATACGCAGTATTTT.